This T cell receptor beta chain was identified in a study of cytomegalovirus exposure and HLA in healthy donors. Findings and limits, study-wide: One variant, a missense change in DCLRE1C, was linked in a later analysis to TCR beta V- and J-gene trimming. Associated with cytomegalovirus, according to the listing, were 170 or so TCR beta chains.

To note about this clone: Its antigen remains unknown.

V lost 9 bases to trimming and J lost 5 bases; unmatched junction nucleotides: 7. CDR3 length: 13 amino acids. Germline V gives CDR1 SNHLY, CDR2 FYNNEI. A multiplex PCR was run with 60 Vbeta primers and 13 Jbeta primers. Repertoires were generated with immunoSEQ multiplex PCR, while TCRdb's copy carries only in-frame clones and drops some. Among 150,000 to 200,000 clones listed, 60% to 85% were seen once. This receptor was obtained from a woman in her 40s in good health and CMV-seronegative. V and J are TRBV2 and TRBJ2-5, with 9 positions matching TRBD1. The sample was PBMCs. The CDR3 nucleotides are TGTGCCAGTTCTACAGGGGGCTGGGAGACCCAGTACTTC. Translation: CASSTGGWETQYF.